The rows below give T cell receptor beta chains drawn from one sample of a study of blood T cell repertoires in COVID-19. Repertoires were generated with immunoSEQ multiplex PCR, while TCRdb's copy carries only in-frame clones and drops some. The sample holds more than 90,000 clones, more than 60% seen once. The specimen was peripheral blood. Source of these receptors: a man aged 50 to 59 with acute or convalescent COVID-19. Both conserved end residues are part of each CDR3. D genes are given only for firm matches. Clone size, where shown, is once, few, many, or a class for clones that have expanded.

CDR3 protein	CDR3 DNA	V gene	J gene	D gene	clone size
CASSLSGFPYEQYF	TGTGCCAGCAGTCTTTCCGGGTTCCCCTACGAGCAGTACTTC	TRBV28	TRBJ2-7	NA	NA
CASSLGRGRVEQFF	TGTGCCAGCAGCTTGGGCAGGGGGCGCGTTGAGCAGTTCTTC	TRBV11-3	TRBJ2-1	TRBD1	NA
CASSEGQGSTGELFF	TGTGCCAGCAGCGAAGGACAAGGCAGCACCGGGGAGCTGTTTTTT	TRBV2	TRBJ2-2	NA	NA
CASSPRGREAFF	TGTGCCAGCAGCCCCAGGGGTCGAGAAGCTTTCTTT	TRBV5-6	TRBJ1-1	NA	NA
CASRTTGDTQYF	TGTGCCAGCAGGACTACGGGGGATACGCAGTATTTT	TRBV12-3/TRBV12-4	TRBJ2-3	NA	NA
CASSTEASGVNEQFF	TGTGCCAGTAGTACCGAGGCTAGCGGGGTCAATGAGCAGTTCTTC	TRBV19	TRBJ2-1	TRBD2	NA
CASSYGQSDTQYF	TGCGCCAGCAGCTACGGACAGTCTGATACGCAGTATTTT	TRBV5-1	TRBJ2-3	NA	NA
CASSPSGRANTGELFF	TGTGCCAGTAGTCCTAGCGGGAGGGCGAACACCGGGGAGCTGTTTTTT	TRBV19	TRBJ2-2	TRBD2	NA
CASGGASYNEQFF	TGTGCCAGCGGGGGGGCCTCCTACAATGAGCAGTTCTTC	TRBV2	TRBJ2-1	NA	once
CASSSGQGVWNNQPQHF	TGTGCCAGTAGTTCTGGACAGGGGGTATGGAACAATCAGCCCCAGCATTTT	TRBV19	TRBJ1-5	TRBD1	once
CASSRDRNTGELFF	TGTGCCAGCAGCCGGGACAGGAACACCGGGGAGCTGTTTTTT	TRBV11-2	TRBJ2-2	TRBD1	NA
CASSPQTSGGEDTQYF	TGTGCCAGTAGTCCCCAGACTAGCGGGGGCGAGGATACGCAGTATTTT	TRBV19	TRBJ2-3	TRBD2	NA
CASSPIGGNNQPQHF	TGTGCCAGCAGTCCCATTGGGGGGAACAATCAGCCCCAGCATTTT	TRBV27	TRBJ1-5	NA	NA
CASSLPPDSSYEQYF	TGTGCCAGCAGTTTACCACCTGACTCTTCCTACGAGCAGTACTTC	TRBV28	TRBJ2-7	NA	NA
CASSQDETYGYTF	TGTGCCAGCAGCCAAGACGAGACATATGGCTACACCTTC	TRBV14	TRBJ1-2	NA	NA
CASSPLMGVGTEAFF	TGTGCCAGCAGCCCTCTGATGGGAGTAGGGACTGAAGCTTTCTTT	TRBV4-2	TRBJ1-1	NA	NA
CASSLLWGQTISGANVLTF	TGTGCCAGCAGTTTATTATGGGGACAGACCATCTCTGGGGCCAACGTCCTGACTTTC	TRBV28	TRBJ2-6	TRBD1	NA
CASSLGLGKTQYF	TGTGCCAGCAGCTTAGGACTCGGAAAGACCCAGTACTTC	TRBV7-2	TRBJ2-5	NA	few
CASSSYKRSGANVLTF	TGTGCCAGCAGTTCTTATAAGCGCTCTGGGGCCAACGTCCTGACTTTC	TRBV28	TRBJ2-6	NA	NA
CASAGTEIDEQYF	TGTGCCAGCGCAGGGACAGAGATTGACGAGCAGTACTTC	TRBV6-5	TRBJ2-7	TRBD1	NA
CASSYRQGRTNEKLFF	TGTGCCAGCAGTTACCGACAGGGACGGACTAATGAAAAACTGTTTTTT	TRBV6-5	TRBJ1-4	TRBD1	NA
CASSVGERRPRGSEQYF	TGTGCCAGCAGCGTAGGAGAAAGGCGGCCTCGGGGGAGCGAGCAGTACTTC	TRBV9	TRBJ2-7	NA	NA
CASSLRSGDETQYF	TGTGCCAGCAGCTTGCGTAGCGGGGATGAGACCCAGTACTTC	TRBV5-4	TRBJ2-5	TRBD2	NA
CASSLTGDRGSPLHF	TGTGCCAGCAGCCTAACGGGGGATCGAGGATCACCCCTCCACTTT	TRBV7-8	TRBJ1-6	NA	NA
CSARDSLGQFF	TGCAGTGCTAGAGACTCCCTCGGGCAGTTCTTC	TRBV20-1	TRBJ2-1	NA	NA
CASSLVQGRAFF	TGTGCCAGCAGCTTGGTGCAGGGGCGTGCTTTCTTT	TRBV11-1	TRBJ1-1	NA	NA
CASSESTAGGTDTQYF	TGCGCCAGCAGTGAGTCAACCGCAGGGGGCACAGATACGCAGTATTTT	TRBV10-1	TRBJ2-3	NA	NA
CASSMGQGPYEQYF	TGTGCCAGTAGTATGGGACAGGGGCCCTACGAGCAGTACTTC	TRBV19	TRBJ2-7	TRBD1	NA
CATSDHRGGNQPQHF	TGTGCCACCAGTGATCACAGGGGCGGCAATCAGCCCCAGCATTTT	TRBV24-1	TRBJ1-5	TRBD1	NA
CASSLVGGQGDEQYF	TGTGCCAGCAGCTTAGTAGGAGGACAGGGTGACGAGCAGTACTTC	TRBV7-9	TRBJ2-7	TRBD1	few
CASGQSFSYNSPLHF	TGTGCCAGCGGACAGTCCTTCAGTTATAATTCACCCCTCCACTTT	TRBV6-5	TRBJ1-6	NA	NA
CASIQTGEETQYF	TGTGCCAGCATCCAGACAGGCGAAGAGACCCAGTACTTC	TRBV5-6	TRBJ2-5	NA	NA
CASSLGAGDYNEQFF	TGTGCCAGCAGCCTAGGAGCGGGAGACTACAATGAGCAGTTCTTC	TRBV5-4	TRBJ2-1	TRBD2	NA
CASSWGGGASSSYEQYF	TGCGCCAGCAGCTGGGGAGGAGGGGCGAGCAGTTCCTACGAGCAGTACTTC	TRBV5-1	TRBJ2-7	NA	NA
CSERGGNTEAFF	TGCAGCGAAAGGGGAGGGAACACTGAAGCTTTCTTT	TRBV29-1	TRBJ1-1	NA	NA
CASSFLGQGAGETQYF	TGTGCCAGCAGCTTTCTAGGGCAGGGGGCAGGAGAGACCCAGTACTTC	TRBV2	TRBJ2-5	TRBD1	NA
CASNSREGLSTQYF	TGTGCCAGCAATTCGCGGGAGGGCCTAAGTACGCAGTATTTT	TRBV11-2	TRBJ2-3	TRBD2	NA
CASSLQGLGNQPQHF	TGCGCCAGCAGCTTACAGGGTCTGGGCAATCAGCCCCAGCATTTT	TRBV5-1	TRBJ1-5	NA	NA
CASSQDRIGVPNQPQHF	TGTGCCAGCAGCCAAGATCGCATTGGAGTCCCCAATCAGCCCCAGCATTTT	TRBV14	TRBJ1-5	NA	NA
CASSRPGQNEKLFF	TGTGCCAGCAGCCGACCTGGACAGAATGAAAAACTGTTTTTT	TRBV2	TRBJ1-4	NA	NA
CASSHREGGYNEQFF	TGCGCCAGCAGCCACAGGGAGGGGGGTTACAATGAGCAGTTCTTC	TRBV4-1	TRBJ2-1	NA	NA
CASSPGTALEQYF	TGTGCCAGCAGCCCGGGGACAGCTCTCGAGCAGTACTTC	TRBV7-3	TRBJ2-7	TRBD1	NA
CAWSVLAGGETQYF	TGTGCCTGGAGTGTACTTGCGGGGGGAGAGACCCAGTACTTC	TRBV30	TRBJ2-5	TRBD2	NA
CATSSGTSGVDTQYF	TGTGCCACCAGTTCCGGGACTAGCGGGGTAGATACGCAGTATTTT	TRBV24-1	TRBJ2-3	TRBD2	few
CASSLMGGSSTDTQYF	TGCGCCAGCAGCTTGATGGGCGGGTCTAGCACAGATACGCAGTATTTT	TRBV5-1	TRBJ2-3	NA	NA
CASSVGLGETQYF	TGTGCCAGCAGCGTAGGTCTAGGAGAGACCCAGTACTTC	TRBV9	TRBJ2-5	NA	NA
CASSQDITPGGYTF	TGCGCCAGCAGCCAAGATATCACACCGGGGGGCTACACCTTC	TRBV4-1	TRBJ1-2	NA	NA
CASSQGGFLGQNNEKLFF	TGCGCCAGCAGCCAAGGGGGGTTCCTGGGACAAAATAATGAAAAACTGTTTTTT	TRBV4-1	TRBJ1-4	NA	NA
CASSLPDRGRDEQFF	TGTGCCAGCAGCTTACCGGACAGGGGGCGGGATGAGCAGTTCTTC	TRBV7-2	TRBJ2-1	TRBD1	NA
CASSLRGNTEAFF	TGTGCCAGCAGCCTCAGGGGTAACACTGAAGCTTTCTTT	TRBV7-3	TRBJ1-1	NA	NA
CASSPPPTSGELFF	TGTGCCAGCAGCCCGCCCCCTACTAGCGGGGAGCTGTTTTTT	TRBV13	TRBJ2-2	NA	once
CATSEKDRMDGYTF	TGTGCCACCAGTGAAAAGGACAGGATGGATGGCTACACCTTC	TRBV24-1	TRBJ1-2	TRBD1	NA
CASTPPGLYEQYF	TGCGCCAGCACCCCGCCAGGGCTGTACGAGCAGTACTTC	TRBV5-1	TRBJ2-7	NA	few
CASSHGAGTDTQYF	TGTGCCAGCAGCCACGGAGCGGGGACAGATACGCAGTATTTT	TRBV4-2	TRBJ2-3	TRBD2	few
CASSPVRGQTTNYGYTF	TGTGCCAGCTCACCAGTGAGGGGACAGACTACTAACTATGGCTACACCTTC	TRBV18	TRBJ1-2	TRBD1	NA
CASSQGGVSSYNSPLHF	TGTGCCAGCAGCCAAGGGGGGGTTAGCTCCTATAATTCACCCCTCCACTTT	TRBV3-1/TRBV3-2	TRBJ1-6	NA	NA